This TCR beta chain was recovered during a study of OX40 agonist ivuxolimab in advanced cancers. Study as a whole: Patients' therapy was ivuxolimab, an antibody that acts as an agonist of OX40 (CD134).

Generated by immunoSEQ multiplex PCR, the TCRdb table keeps only in-frame clones and is missing some. This table has roughly 45,000 clones, roughly three quarters appearing once. This CDR3 contains 19 residues. V shed 0 bases and J 0 bases; nucleotides not matched to a gene: 10. The V gene's germline CDR1 is MGHRA and CDR2 YSYEKL. The chain combines TRBV4-1 with TRBJ2-7; the match to TRBD2 covers 11 bases. This TCR was recovered from an adult with an advanced solid tumor such as melanoma, head and neck, liver or kidney cancer. The specimen comprised CD4+ or CD8+ T cells sorted from blood, sampled in a trial of the OX40 agonist ivuxolimab. Here the CDR3 DNA reads TGCGCCAGCAGCCAAGAGTGGCTAGCGGGAGGTTCCAGCTCCTACGAGCAGTACTTC. It specifies CASSQEWLAGGSSSYEQYF.